One and the same sample provided the 16 T cell receptor beta chains below, sequenced in a study of blood T cell repertoires in COVID-19. Assay used: immunoSEQ multiplex PCR; TCRdb lists only in-frame clones, some missing. Of approximately 200,000 clones listed, approximately 87% were seen once; the top ten hold about 20%. Material: peripheral blood. The receptors come from a person aged 70 to 79 with COVID-19, enrolled during active disease.

This CDR3 reads CASSYGTGGAYEQYF. The CDR3 nucleotides are TGTGCCAGCAGCTACGGGACAGGGGGAGCCTACGAGCAGTACTTC. The V gene is TRBV7-3, the J gene TRBJ2-7; 11 bases are a match to TRBD1. J lost 2 bases, V lost 4 bases, and 4 bases had no gene match. There are 15 residues in the CDR3. Germline CDR1 and CDR2: SGHTA and FQGTGA.

Only one count was recorded for this clone. The chain has TRBV7-9 and TRBJ2-7; D is perhaps TRBD1 (5 bases). The germline V gene has CDR1 SEHNR and CDR2 FQNEAQ (reference sequence). CDR3 length equals 14 residues. V was clipped by 4 bases and J by 6 bases, with 16 bases between them. CDR3 in amino acids: CASSSDGSGFEQYF. In DNA form, the CDR3 reads TGTGCCAGCAGCTCAGATGGTTCAGGGTTCGAGCAGTACTTC.

The chain carries TRBV9 and TRBJ2-7; 7 nucleotides agree with TRBD2. With V trimmed by 4 bases and J by 5 bases, 9 bases remained unmatched. The CDR3 contains 14 residues. The germline gives CDR1 SGDLS, CDR2 YYNGEE. CDR3 DNA: TGTGCCAGCAGCCCGGGAGGCGGGATCCACGAGCAGTACTTC. It yields the protein CASSPGGGIHEQYF.

The chain carries TRBV7-2 and TRBJ2-1, with a tentative D call TRBD2 (6 bases). This CDR3 comprises 13 residues. The V end was cut by 8 bases, the J end by 7 bases, with 15 bases between. CDR1 SGHTA and CDR2 FQGNSA come from the germline V gene. DNA of the CDR3: TGTGCCAGCGCCTCTAGCGTGGGTAATGAGCAGTTCTTC. It codes for CASASSVGNEQFF.

This chain joins TRBV19 and TRBJ2-3, with TRBD1 identical over 8 bases. Germline V gives CDR1 LNHDA, CDR2 SQIVND (reference sequence). The V segment lost 3 bases and the J segment 2 bases; nucleotides outside the gene matches: 1. The CDR3 loop spans 14 amino acids. CDR3 region: CASSMGQDTDTQYF. CDR3 DNA: TGTGCCAGTAGTATGGGACAGGACACAGATACGCAGTATTTT.

CDR3 region: CASSGSSGGGETQYF. The CDR3 DNA reads as TGCGCCAGCAGCGGGAGTAGCGGAGGAGGGGAGACCCAGTACTTC. The V gene is TRBV5-1, the J gene TRBJ2-5; D may be TRBD2 (6 bases). CDR3 size: 15 residues. Per the germline V gene, CDR1 is SGHRS and CDR2 is YFSETQ. V was clipped by 4 bases and J by 5 bases, with 18 bases between them.

V gene TRBV28 combines with J gene TRBJ1-5; 7 positions agree with TRBD1. V was clipped by 4 bases and J by 2 bases; unmatched bases: 5. Germline-derived CDR1 and CDR2 are MDHEN and SYDVKM. This CDR3 spans 15 amino acids. CDR3 in amino acids: CASSWRQGGNQPQHF. The DNA of the CDR3 is TGTGCCAGCAGTTGGAGACAGGGCGGCAATCAGCCCCAGCATTTT. The full variable domain, its missing parts supplied by reference TRBV28 and TRBJ1-5, is DVKVTQSSRYLVKRTGEKVFLECVQDMDHENMFWYRQDPGLGLRLIYFSYDVKMKEKGDIPEGYSVSREKKERFSLILESASTNQTSMYLCASSWRQGGNQPQHFGDGTRLSIL.

The V and J genes are TRBV28 and TRBJ1-4; perhaps TRBD1 as D (6 bases). V lost 2 bases and J lost 8, with 12 bases in between. The CDR3 totals 14 residues. CDR1 and CDR2 from the germline V gene are MDHEN and SYDVKM. For the CDR3, the DNA is TGTGCCAGCAGTTTAGGGGGGGCGGCAGAAAAACTGTTTTTT. Its protein product is CASSLGGAAEKLFF. Based on the CDR3 plus reference TRBV28 and TRBJ1-4, the full variable domain is DVKVTQSSRYLVKRTGEKVFLECVQDMDHENMFWYRQDPGLGLRLIYFSYDVKMKEKGDIPEGYSVSREKKERFSLILESASTNQTSMYLCASSLGGAAEKLFFGSGTQLSVL.

The chain carries TRBV19 and TRBJ1-6, with TRBD1 as a possible D gene (6 bases). The CDR3 runs to 14 residues. V lost 4 bases, J lost 10 bases, and 14 bases lay in between. Germline loops: CDR1 LNHDA, CDR2 SQIVND (reference sequence). The chain's CDR3 is CASSSSGGESPLHF. The CDR3 DNA reads TGTGCCAGTAGTAGCAGCGGGGGCGAGTCACCCCTCCACTTT. Based on the CDR3 plus reference TRBV19 and TRBJ1-6, the full variable domain is DGGITQSPKYLFRKEGQNVTLSCEQNLNHDAMYWYRQDPGQGLRLIYYSQIVNDFQKGDIAEGYSVSREKKESFPLTVTSAQKNPTAFYLCASSSSGGESPLHFGNGTRLTVT.

The V call is TRBV7-3, the J call TRBJ2-2; weak D call: TRBD2 (6 bases). CDR1 and CDR2 from the germline V gene are SGHTA and FQGTGA. V lost 5 bases, J lost 5 bases, and 15 bases lay in between. The CDR3 sequence is 15 residues long. The CDR3 DNA follows: TGTGCCAGCAGCCGCCTACTAGCTGGAACCGGGGAGCTGTTTTTT. Translating gives CASSRLLAGTGELFF.

As concerns this clone: Other DNA sequences within the sample encode an identical CDR3. The genes are TRBV29-1 and TRBJ2-7; D unresolved. CDR1 SQVTM and CDR2 ANQGSEA come from the germline V gene. V was trimmed by 6 bases and J by 1 base, leaving 10 bases between them. This CDR3 has 12 amino acids. CDR3 in amino acids: CSVAAGSYEQYF. CDR3 nucleotide sequence: TGCAGCGTCGCAGCAGGTTCCTACGAGCAGTACTTC.

The chain is built from TRBV11-2 and TRBJ1-1, with 8 nucleotides matching TRBD1. CDR1 and CDR2 (germline): SGHAT, FQNNGV. The CDR3 covers 15 residues. Trimming removed 1 base from V and 2 bases from J; junction bases left unmatched: 3. The CDR3 sequence: CASSLAGGGNTEAFF. For the CDR3, the DNA is TGTGCCAGCAGCTTAGCAGGGGGCGGTAACACTGAAGCTTTCTTT.

The J gene is TRBJ2-7, the V gene TRBV7-8; 8 bases match TRBD1. The V gene end was trimmed by 6 bases and the J gene end by 2 bases; junction bases not matched to a gene: 9. Germline CDR1 SGHVS, CDR2 FQNEAQ. The CDR3 totals 15 residues. The CDR3 protein is CASRFRQGQTYEQYF. CDR3 DNA sequence: TGTGCCAGCAGATTCAGACAGGGGCAAACCTACGAGCAGTACTTC. Full variable domain (missing parts from reference TRBV7-8 and TRBJ2-7): GAGVSQSPRYKVAKRGQDVALRCDPISGHVSLFWYQQALGQGPEFLTYFQNEAQLDKSGLPSDRFFAERPEGSVSTLKIQRTQQEDSAVYLCASRFRQGQTYEQYFGPGTRLTVT.

The chain links TRBV11-2 to TRBJ2-2; TRBD1 is a possible D gene (5 bases). There are 15 residues in the CDR3. CDR1 and CDR2 (germline): SGHAT, FQNNGV. V lost 3 bases, J lost 1 base, and 9 bases lay in between. The DNA of the CDR3 is TGTGCCAGCAGCTTGCTAGGGGTGAACACCGGGGAGCTGTTTTTT. Its translation is CASSLLGVNTGELFF.

The chain is built from TRBV7-3 and TRBJ2-2, with TRBD2 matching 7 bases. V gave up 8 bases and J gave up 4 bases; unmatched junction bases: 4. Germline CDR1 is SGHTA and CDR2 is FQGTGA. This CDR3 comprises 13 residues. CDR3 loop: CASREEGTGELFF. The CDR3 DNA is TGTGCCAGCCGGGAGGAAGGCACCGGGGAGCTGTTTTTT.

This rearrangement joins TRBV27 to TRBJ1-6; the D gene is possibly TRBD1 (6 bases). Looked up from germline, CDR1 is MNHEY and CDR2 is SMNVEV (reference sequence). V lost 6 bases, J lost 6 bases, and 15 bases lay in between. The CDR3 contains 15 residues. DNA for the CDR3: TGTGCCAGCAGGCTACCGGGACAAGTTAATTCACCCCTCCACTTT. Residues: CASRLPGQVNSPLHF.